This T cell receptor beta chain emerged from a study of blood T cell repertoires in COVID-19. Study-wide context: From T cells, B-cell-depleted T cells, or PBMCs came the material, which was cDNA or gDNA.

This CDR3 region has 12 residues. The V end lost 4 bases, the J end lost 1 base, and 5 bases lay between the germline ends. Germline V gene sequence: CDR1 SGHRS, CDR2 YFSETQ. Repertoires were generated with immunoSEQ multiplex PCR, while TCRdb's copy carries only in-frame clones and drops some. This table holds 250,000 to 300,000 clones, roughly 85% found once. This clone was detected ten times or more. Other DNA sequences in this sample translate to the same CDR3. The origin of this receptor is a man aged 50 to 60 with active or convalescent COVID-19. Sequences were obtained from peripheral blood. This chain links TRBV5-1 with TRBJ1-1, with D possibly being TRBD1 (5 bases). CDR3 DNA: TGCGCCAGCAGCACAGGGAACACTGAAGCTTTCTTT. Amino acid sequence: CASSTGNTEAFF.